These T cell receptor beta chains were read from a single sample in a study of CXCR3-negative and CXCR3-positive naive CD8 T cells. TCRdb reprocessed the 5' RACE reads, with one entry per CDR3 protein and no DNA. The sample data list over 6,500 distinct CDR3 sequences. Sequencing was carried out using naive CXCR3- CD8+ T cells from blood. The receptors originated from a human donor in good health. Some clones in this sample may be carry-over from other donors' samples. Both conserved end residues are part of each CDR3. The order of the fields is CDR3 protein, clone size, V gene, J gene. Size tells how often a clone was seen (once, few, many) or the class of an expanded clone, and some rows leave it out.

CASTRLAGETRYYEQYF,NA,TRBV5-1,TRBJ2-7
CASSLTPGLAGGYEQYF,medium-sized,TRBV5-1,TRBJ2-7
CSARERGQGAISSYNEQFF,medium-sized,TRBV20-1,TRBJ2-1
CASSQGEGRLGANVLTF,NA,TRBV3-1,TRBJ2-6
CASSLTGLAGIETQYF,NA,TRBV7-3,TRBJ2-5
CASSQGQYQETQYF,NA,TRBV4-1,TRBJ2-5
CSGGTIGADGTDTQYF,NA,TRBV29-1,TRBJ2-3
CASSIGQNVGSQYF,medium-sized,TRBV21-1,TRBJ2-5
CASNIAAGTGACGELFF,NA,TRBV23-1,TRBJ2-2
CATSNPGQNTGELFF,NA,TRBV15,TRBJ2-2
CSARGSRTENEQYF,NA,TRBV20-1,TRBJ2-7
CASSQKGQLIYEQYF,NA,TRBV3-1,TRBJ2-7
CSALVPPDGNTEAFF,medium-sized,TRBV20-1,TRBJ1-1
CTSSLALAGGDEQFF,NA,TRBV5-1,TRBJ2-1
CAPYLPDTQYF,NA,TRBV29-1,TRBJ2-3
CSVEPGQGGTDTQYF,medium-sized,TRBV29-1,TRBJ2-3
CATIGQTYEQYF,NA,TRBV2,TRBJ2-7
CASSLSVQDSNQPQHF,NA,TRBV12-3/TRBV12-4,TRBJ1-5
CASNPEVGRGGYEQYF,medium-sized,TRBV11-2,TRBJ2-7
CASGSPLPEQLGVETQYF,medium-sized,TRBV6-6,TRBJ2-5
CASSLSGYYNEQFF,NA,TRBV7-8,TRBJ2-1
CASAGTSETRWSDTQYF,NA,TRBV6-2/TRBV6-3,TRBJ2-3
CASSLGGIPNEQFF,NA,TRBV5-1,TRBJ2-1
CASSYSVGVAEAFF,medium-sized,TRBV5-6,TRBJ1-1
CASSQGVTGTTNDNEQFF,NA,TRBV3-1,TRBJ2-1
CATRGGRNQPQHF,medium-sized,TRBV28,TRBJ1-5
CAISDPSGTLYEQYF,NA,TRBV10-3,TRBJ2-7
CASMGPGSSYEQYF,NA,TRBV5-1,TRBJ2-7
CSVWDFSSYEQYF,NA,TRBV29-1,TRBJ2-7
CASSLETSAGELFF,medium-sized,TRBV5-1,TRBJ2-2
CSVEWAGSTYEQYF,NA,TRBV29-1,TRBJ2-7
CASSLDLYEQYF,NA,TRBV7-9,TRBJ2-7
CSVEAREGPRMYF,NA,TRBV29-1,TRBJ2-5
CASRPAAGEGFAEAFF,medium-sized,TRBV7-9,TRBJ1-1
CASSFSGTSYEQYF,medium-sized,TRBV28,TRBJ2-7
CASRPGENLAYEQYF,medium-sized,TRBV7-2,TRBJ2-7
CSASTGTSEIDEQFF,NA,TRBV20-1,TRBJ2-1
CASSTGEYTGELFF,NA,TRBV19,TRBJ2-2
CSASESAFYEQYF,NA,TRBV20-1,TRBJ2-7
CSAPVGTGQETQYF,NA,TRBV29-1,TRBJ2-5
CSASGTTETYNEQFF,NA,TRBV20-1,TRBJ2-1
CSVDGGTESEQYF,NA,TRBV29-1,TRBJ2-7
CSAPGTSFLNEQFF,medium-sized,TRBV20-1,TRBJ2-1